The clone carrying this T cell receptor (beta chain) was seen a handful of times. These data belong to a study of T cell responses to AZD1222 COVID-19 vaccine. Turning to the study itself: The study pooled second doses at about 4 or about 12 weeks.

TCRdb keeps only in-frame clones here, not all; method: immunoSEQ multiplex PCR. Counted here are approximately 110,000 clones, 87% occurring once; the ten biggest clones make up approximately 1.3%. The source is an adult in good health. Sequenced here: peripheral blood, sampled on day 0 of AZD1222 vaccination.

As DNA, the CDR3 is TGTGCCAGCAGTGGTTTCAGTGAATATGGCTACACCTTC. This encodes CASSGFSEYGYTF. The gene calls are TRBV2 and TRBJ1-2; D remains unclear. The CDR3 is 13 residues long. Germline V lookup: CDR1 SNHLY, CDR2 FYNNEI. V was pared by 4 bases and J by 5 bases, with 11 bases between. Full variable domain (remainder filled in from reference TRBV2 and TRBJ1-2): EPEVTQTPSHQVTQMGQEVILRCVPISNHLYFYWYRQILGQKVEFLVSFYNNEISEKSEIFDDQFSVERPDGSNFTLKIRSTKLEDSAMYFCASSGFSEYGYTFGSGTRLTVV.